One and the same sample provided the 21 T cell receptor beta chains below, sequenced in a study of blood T cell repertoires in COVID-19 (dated by TCRdb to between 2020 and 2021). The library came from the immunoSEQ multiplex PCR assay. TCRdb limited this immuneACCESS table to in-frame rearrangements with V and J called. A share of clones is missing; checked studies link under half to unresolved V genes, and the rest is unexplained. Recorded for this sample are 300,000 to 400,000 clones; more than 75% of them occurred a single time. The top ten clones comprise about 0.93% of the sample. The sample taken for sequencing was PBMCs or T cells enriched from blood (not recorded which). The receptor set was obtained from a woman aged 25 to 39 who had recovered from COVID-19.

This clone was found once. The chain couples TRBV5-1 to TRBJ2-7; 9 bases fit TRBD2. There are 14 residues in the CDR3. Germline CDR1 SGHRS, CDR2 YFSETQ. The V and J ends lost 4 bases and 4 bases, in that order; junction bases with no gene match: 6. CDR3 loop: CASSPGLAGYEQYF. The DNA for the CDR3 is TGCGCCAGCAGCCCGGGACTAGCAGGATACGAGCAGTACTTC. The entire variable domain, with the rest obtained from reference TRBV5-1 and TRBJ2-7, is as follows: KAGVTQTPRYLIKTRGQQVTLSCSPISGHRSVSWYQQTPGQGLQFLFEYFSETQRNKGNFPGRFSGRQFSNSRSEMNVSTLELGDSALYLCASSPGLAGYEQYFGPGTRLTVT.

The rearrangement joins TRBV30 to TRBJ1-2, with a tentative D call TRBD1 (5 bases). Trimming left V 4 bases short and J 2 bases short, with 23 bases between. The CDR3 loop spans 17 amino acids. Germline values: CDR1 GTSNPN, CDR2 SVGIG (reference sequence). The CDR3 DNA reads TGTGCCTGGAACGACCCCACTCATAGGGGAACAAACTATGGCTACACCTTC. As protein: CAWNDPTHRGTNYGYTF. The full variable domain, its missing parts supplied by reference TRBV30 and TRBJ1-2, is SQTIHQWPATLVQPVGSPLSLECTVEGTSNPNLYWYRQAAGRGLQLLFYSVGIGQISSEVPQNLSASRPQDRQFILSSKKLLLSDSGFYLCAWNDPTHRGTNYGYTFGSGTRLTVV.

The chain has TRBV24-1 and TRBJ2-1, with D unresolved. The CDR3 is 13 amino acids. V gave up 8 bases and J gave up 0 bases, with 7 bases separating them. Germline assignment: CDR1 KGHDR and CDR2 SFDVKD. The CDR3 DNA follows: TGTGCCACCACCACGAGCTCCTACAATGAGCAGTTCTTC. This codes for CATTTSSYNEQFF.

V gene TRBV5-1 combines with J gene TRBJ2-1, with D hard to call. Germline values: CDR1 SGHRS, CDR2 YFSETQ. Trimming took off 0 bases at V and 1 base at J, with 11 bases between the two ends. CDR3 length: 16 residues. Here the CDR3 reads CASSLAGQPSYNEQFF. CDR3 in DNA: TGCGCCAGCAGCTTGGCTGGGCAGCCTTCCTACAATGAGCAGTTCTTC.

V usage is TRBV30 and J usage is TRBJ1-3; no clear D gene. This CDR3 contains 13 residues. V gave up 2 bases and J gave up 1 base, with 6 bases separating them. Germline CDR1 is GTSNPN and CDR2 is SVGIG (reference sequence). CDR3 nucleotides: TGTGCCTGGAGTCAGCGATCTGGAAACACCATATATTTT. Its protein is CAWSQRSGNTIYF.

The chain is built from TRBV10-1 and TRBJ2-3; 8 bases align to TRBD2. J lost 4 bases, V lost 7 bases, and 10 bases had no gene match. This CDR3 has 15 residues. CDR1 and CDR2 from the germline V gene are WNHNN and SYGVQD (reference sequence). As DNA, the CDR3 is TGCGCCAGCAAGGATAGCGGGGCCCCGGCAGATACGCAGTATTTT. Translated: CASKDSGAPADTQYF.

This clone was detected once. This rearrangement joins TRBV5-1 to TRBJ2-3; TRBD1 matches 7 bases. Losses at the gene ends were 4 bases for V and 4 bases for J; bases not matched to a gene: 9. Per germline, CDR1 SGHRS and CDR2 YFSETQ. The CDR3 spans 15 residues. The CDR3 spells CASSQGESGADTQYF. Written as DNA, the CDR3 is TGCGCCAGCAGCCAGGGGGAGTCCGGGGCAGATACGCAGTATTTT.

The chain joins TRBV2 to TRBJ2-5, with TRBD2 identical over 9 bases. V lost 6 bases to trimming and J lost 0 bases; unmatched junction nucleotides: 8. Germline loops: CDR1 SNHLY, CDR2 FYNNEI. CDR3 length: 16 residues. In nucleotides, the CDR3 is TGTGCCAGCAGCTATAGCGGGGGCCAGTACCAAGAGACCCAGTACTTC. It yields the protein CASSYSGGQYQETQYF.

The chain is built from TRBV5-6 and TRBJ2-2; D remains unclear. Germline V gene data show CDR1 as SGHDT and CDR2 as YYEEEE. This CDR3 is 15 amino acids long. The V end lost 5 bases, the J end lost 0 bases, and 11 bases lay between the germline ends. This CDR3 reads CASSSLIANTGELFF. As DNA, the CDR3 is TGTGCCAGCAGTTCTCTAATTGCGAACACCGGGGAGCTGTTTTTT.

The chain is built from TRBV28 and TRBJ2-7; TRBD2 matches at 7 bases. Trimming cost V 6 bases and J 4 bases; bases outside gene matches: 12. The germline gives CDR1 MDHEN, CDR2 SYDVKM. The CDR3 runs 15 residues. CDR3 region: CASRSSGERLYEQYF. DNA for the CDR3: TGTGCCAGCAGATCCAGCGGGGAAAGATTATACGAGCAGTACTTC.

This clone showed up just once. The rearrangement uses TRBV19 and TRBJ1-5; D is ambiguous. The CDR3 has 16 residues. The germline V gene encodes CDR1 LNHDA and CDR2 SQIVND (reference sequence). Trimming removed 2 bases from V and 2 bases from J, with 13 bases in between. CDR3 sequence (DNA): TGTGCCAGTAGTATACTAGTGTCCGGGGGCAATCAGCCCCAGCATTTT. Encoded protein: CASSILVSGGNQPQHF.

V gene TRBV18 combines with J gene TRBJ2-7; TRBD1 matches at 9 bases. J was trimmed by 3 bases and V by 6 bases; bases with no gene match: 9. The CDR3 length is 15 residues. The germline gives CDR1 KGHSH, CDR2 LQKENI. CDR3 amino acids: CASSRGQGRYYEQYF. The CDR3 DNA sequence: TGTGCCAGCTCCCGAGGACAGGGGCGATACTACGAGCAGTACTTC.

The V gene is TRBV4-1, the J gene TRBJ1-1, with a tentative D call TRBD1 (6 bases). Germline CDR1 MGHRA, CDR2 YSYEKL. The V end was cut by 4 bases, the J end by 7 bases, with 13 bases between. The length of the CDR3 is 13 residues. CDR3 in amino acids: CASSLQQGYEAFF. CDR3 DNA: TGCGCCAGCAGCCTACAACAGGGTTATGAAGCTTTCTTT.

Only one count was recorded for this clone. CDR3 loop: CASSLRRDRGFNEKLFF. The CDR3 coding sequence is TGTGCCAGCAGCTTGCGCCGGGACAGGGGATTTAATGAAAAACTGTTTTTT. This chain links TRBV9 with TRBJ1-4; TRBD1 matches 10 bases. With V trimmed by 4 bases and J by 4 bases, 10 bases remained unmatched. The CDR3 covers 17 residues. The V gene's germline CDR1 is SGDLS and CDR2 YYNGEE.

In its sample, this clone was seen a few times. The chain combines TRBV11-2 with TRBJ1-3; no firm D call. In germline, CDR1 is SGHAT, CDR2 FQNNGV. Deletions cut 0 bases from V and 4 bases from J, with 4 bases between. The CDR3 is 13 amino acids. The CDR3 here is CASSLDLGNTIYF. For the CDR3, the DNA is TGTGCCAGCAGCTTAGACTTAGGAAACACCATATATTTT. The variable domain in full, completed from reference TRBV11-2 and TRBJ1-3, reads EAGVAQSPRYKIIEKRQSVAFWCNPISGHATLYWYQQILGQGPKLLIQFQNNGVVDDSQLPKDRFSAERLKGVDSTLKIQPAKLEDSAVYLCASSLDLGNTIYFGEGSWLTVV.

The chain has TRBV5-1 and TRBJ2-7, with 8 bases that match TRBD1. The CDR3 runs 13 residues. The V and J ends lost 3 bases and 6 bases, in that order; junction bases with no gene match: 5. The germline V gene has CDR1 SGHRS and CDR2 YFSETQ. This chain's CDR3 is CASSSAGGGEQYF. CDR3 DNA sequence: TGCGCCAGCAGCTCGGCAGGGGGCGGCGAGCAGTACTTC.

The chain is built from TRBV7-8 and TRBJ1-2; tentative D call: TRBD1 (5 bases). CDR3 size: 13 residues. The germline CDR1 and CDR2 sequences are SGHVS and FQNEAQ. V was pared by 1 base and J by 8 bases, with 11 bases between. As DNA, the CDR3 is TGTGCCAGCAGCTTAGGGATCGGGGGAGGCTACACCTTC. This gives the protein CASSLGIGGGYTF.

The chain has TRBV28 and TRBJ2-7, with TRBD2 matching 9 bases. With 6 bases clipped from V and 6 bases from J, the junction kept 9 bases outside the gene matches. This CDR3 is built from 14 residues. CDR1 and CDR2 (germline): MDHEN, SYDVKM. CDR3 DNA sequence: TGTGCCAGCAGCCCCATGATTAGCGGGGGCGAGCAGTACTTC. It yields the protein CASSPMISGGEQYF. Together with reference TRBV28 and TRBJ2-7, the CDR3 gives the full variable domain: DVKVTQSSRYLVKRTGEKVFLECVQDMDHENMFWYRQDPGLGLRLIYFSYDVKMKEKGDIPEGYSVSREKKERFSLILESASTNQTSMYLCASSPMISGGEQYFGPGTRLTVT.

V and J are TRBV10-2 and TRBJ1-2, with TRBD1 matching over 8 bases. Germline CDR1 WSHSY, CDR2 SAAADI. The CDR3 runs to 14 residues. V lost 6 bases and J lost 0; bases outside the gene matches: 3. The DNA of the CDR3 is TGCGCCAGCAGCGGACAGGGATCTAACTATGGCTACACCTTC. It translates to CASSGQGSNYGYTF.

The chain uses TRBV27 and TRBJ2-6; TRBD1 aligns across 8 bases. This CDR3 has 17 residues. V was clipped by 8 bases and J by 3 bases; unmatched bases: 12. Germline V gene lookup returns CDR1 MNHEY and CDR2 SMNVEV (reference sequence). The CDR3 nucleotides are TGTGCCAGCCGTCAAATCCAGGGGGCTGGTGGGGCCAACGTCCTGACTTTC. Encoded protein: CASRQIQGAGGANVLTF. The whole variable domain, filled in from reference TRBV27 and TRBJ2-6, reads EAQVTQNPRYLITVTGKKLTVTCSQNMNHEYMSWYRQDPGLGLRQIYYSMNVEVTDKGDVPEGYKVSRKEKRNFPLILESPSPNQTSLYFCASRQIQGAGGANVLTFGAGSRLTVL.

The V gene is TRBV19, the J gene TRBJ1-1; 7 bases map to TRBD1. The ends lost 8 bases at V and 10 bases at J; junction bases unmatched: 10. Germline assignment: CDR1 LNHDA and CDR2 SQIVND (reference sequence). The CDR3 loop spans 12 amino acids. CDR3 amino acids: CASLGAGGTAFF. In nucleotides, the CDR3 is TGTGCCAGTTTGGGCGCAGGGGGGACAGCTTTCTTT.